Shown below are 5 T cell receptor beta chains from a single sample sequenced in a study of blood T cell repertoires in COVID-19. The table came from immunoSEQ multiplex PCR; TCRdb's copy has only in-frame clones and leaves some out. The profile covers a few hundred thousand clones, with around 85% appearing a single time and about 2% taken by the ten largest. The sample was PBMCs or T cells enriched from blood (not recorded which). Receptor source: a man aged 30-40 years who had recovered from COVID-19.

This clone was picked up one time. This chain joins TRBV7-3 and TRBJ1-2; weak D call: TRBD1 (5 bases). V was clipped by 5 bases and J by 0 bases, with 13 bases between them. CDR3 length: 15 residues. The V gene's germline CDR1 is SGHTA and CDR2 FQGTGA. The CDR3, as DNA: TGTGCCAGCAGCGAAAGGGGAGGAGCTAACTATGGCTACACCTTC. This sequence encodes CASSERGGANYGYTF.

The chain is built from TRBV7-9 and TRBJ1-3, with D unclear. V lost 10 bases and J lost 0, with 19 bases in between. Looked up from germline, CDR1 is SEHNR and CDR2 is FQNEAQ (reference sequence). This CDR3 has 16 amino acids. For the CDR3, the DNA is TGTGCCATCGAGATAGACACGTTAAGCTCTGGAAACACCATATATTTT. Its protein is CAIEIDTLSSGNTIYF.

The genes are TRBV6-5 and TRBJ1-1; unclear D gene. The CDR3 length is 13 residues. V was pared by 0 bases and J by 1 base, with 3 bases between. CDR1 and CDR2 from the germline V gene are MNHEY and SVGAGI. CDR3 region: CASSYSRNTEAFF. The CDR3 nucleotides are TGTGCCAGCAGTTACTCTAGGAACACTGAAGCTTTCTTT.

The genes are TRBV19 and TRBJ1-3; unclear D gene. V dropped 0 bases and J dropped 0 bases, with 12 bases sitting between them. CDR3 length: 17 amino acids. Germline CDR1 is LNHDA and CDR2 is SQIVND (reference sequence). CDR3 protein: CASSIEPDGISGNTIYF. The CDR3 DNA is TGTGCCAGTAGTATAGAGCCGGACGGGATCTCTGGAAACACCATATATTTT. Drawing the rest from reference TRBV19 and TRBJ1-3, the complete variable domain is DGGITQSPKYLFRKEGQNVTLSCEQNLNHDAMYWYRQDPGQGLRLIYYSQIVNDFQKGDIAEGYSVSREKKESFPLTVTSAQKNPTAFYLCASSIEPDGISGNTIYFGEGSWLTVV.

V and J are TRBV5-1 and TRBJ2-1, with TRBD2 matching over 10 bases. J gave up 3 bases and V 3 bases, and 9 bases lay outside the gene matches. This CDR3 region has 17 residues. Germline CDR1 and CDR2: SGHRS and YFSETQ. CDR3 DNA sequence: TGCGCCAGCAGCTCCTTAGGGGGACTAGCGAGCTACAATGAGCAGTTCTTC. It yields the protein CASSSLGGLASYNEQFF.